The T cell receptor beta chain under discussion was sequenced for a study of patients and donors after allogeneic stem cell transplantation. TCRdb reanalysed the RT-PCR reads using MiXCR and keeps one entry per CDR3 protein. Of fewer than 250,000 distinct CDR3 sequences listed, 14% are singletons. Trimming removed 8 bases from V and 3 bases from J; junction bases left unmatched: 8. CDR3 length: 14 residues. The table lists this clonotype with many counts. V is TRBV12-3 or TRBV12-4 and J is TRBJ1-2; TRBD1 aligns across 8 bases. The receptor was isolated from a human donor who was either an allogeneic HSCT recipient or a stem cell or donor lymphocyte infusion donor (not recorded which). It is not recorded whose cells these are; they may come from a transplant donor. The source material was blood, either unsorted or a sorted T cell fraction (not recorded which). CDR3 loop: CASVRDRMYYGYTF. CDR3 DNA sequence: TGTGCCAGCGTCCGGGACAGGATGTACTATGGCTACACCTTC.